The clone carrying this T cell receptor beta chain was detected a few times. Original methodology: Quantification of nucleated cells was approximated via reference gene primer amplification. Measured with immunoSEQ multiplex PCR; TCRdb has only the in-frame clones, and not every one. Clone size and V and J calls were adopted from that table, with D and trimming inferred from the DNA. The sample lists 200,000 or so clones; roughly 85% were seen once. These data are taken from a study of blood T cell repertoires in COVID-19. The germline V gene has CDR1 SEHNR and CDR2 FQNEAQ (reference sequence). The CDR3 length is 17 residues. The junction had 9 bases not matched to a gene; V was cut back by 3 bases and J by 3 bases.

Sequenced input: peripheral blood. V is TRBV7-9 and J is TRBJ1-4; 8 bases agree with TRBD1. The TCR comes from a woman aged 30 to 39 with acute or convalescent COVID-19. CDR3 residues: CASSFRGTGGPNEKLFF. The CDR3 nucleotides are TGTGCCAGCAGCTTCCGCGGAACAGGGGGTCCTAATGAAAAACTGTTTTTT.